This entry concerns a single T cell receptor beta chain. Antigen: not known. These data are taken from a study of T cell responses to AZD1222 COVID-19 vaccine. Study-level points and caveats: As reported, nearly half of all spike-specific TCRs target variant regions that are unmutated. Baseline antibody screening turned up just a handful of seropositive AZD1222 recipients. After the peak T cell response, and only then, were repertoires sampled.

Trimming at V came to 3 bases and at J to 2 bases, leaving 10 bases not matched to a gene. This CDR3 region has 17 residues. From germline, CDR1 is SGDLS and CDR2 YYNGEE. Assay used: immunoSEQ multiplex PCR; TCRdb lists only in-frame clones, some missing. This sample carries over 100,000 clones, roughly 86% of them seen once, and the ten largest clones take roughly 4.5%. Doses given second, at about 4 or about 12 weeks, were pooled. Sample: peripheral blood, taken 28 days after the second AZD1222 dose. This rearrangement joins TRBV9 to TRBJ2-5; 10 bases fit TRBD2. The source of this sequence is an adult who received the AZD1222 COVID-19 vaccine. Written as DNA, the CDR3 is TGTGCCAGCAGCGCCAAGGCCGGGACTAGCGTACAAGAGACCCAGTACTTC. Translating gives CASSAKAGTSVQETQYF.